These 2 T cell receptor beta chains share one sample of origin, sequenced in a study of cytomegalovirus exposure and HLA in healthy donors. Use of 60 Vbeta and 13 Jbeta primers characterized the PCR. Here immunoSEQ multiplex PCR was the method, and the copy in TCRdb shows in-frame clones only, minus some. The sample carries about 210,000 clones, about 90% recorded once. The specimen sequenced was PBMCs. All receptors come from a boy aged 2 to 9 in good health and CMV-seronegative.

Points on this clone: Its ends do not fully match the called genes, so a read error is possible. This sequence joins TRBV5-6 and TRBJ1-2; D is ambiguous. The CDR3 covers 12 residues. Germline lookup yields CDR1 SGHDT and CDR2 YYEEEE. Here the CDR3 DNA reads TGTGCCAGCAGCTTGTTTATGTCGCGGTATTACTTC. Protein product: CASSLFMSRYYF. Variable domain in full (rest from reference TRBV5-6 and TRBJ1-2): DAGVTQSPTHLIKTRGQQVTLRCSPKSGHDTVSWYQQALGQGPQFIFQYYEEEERQRGNFPDRFSGHQFPNYSSELNVNALLLGDSALYLCASSLFMSRYYFGSGTRLTVV.

J is TRBJ2-7 and V is TRBV28; 8 nucleotides align to TRBD1. The CDR3 length is 18 residues. The junction had 15 bases not matched to a gene; V was cut back by 3 bases and J by 2 bases. The germline V gene encodes CDR1 MDHEN and CDR2 SYDVKM. CDR3 region: CASSFPLTWQGATYEQYF. In nucleotides, the CDR3 is TGTGCCAGCAGTTTTCCCCTCACCTGGCAGGGGGCCACCTACGAGCAGTACTTC. Based on the CDR3 plus reference TRBV28 and TRBJ2-7, the full variable domain is DVKVTQSSRYLVKRTGEKVFLECVQDMDHENMFWYRQDPGLGLRLIYFSYDVKMKEKGDIPEGYSVSREKKERFSLILESASTNQTSMYLCASSFPLTWQGATYEQYFGPGTRLTVT.